The 26 T cell receptor beta chains in this list originate from one sample, sequenced in a study of T cell responses to AZD1222 COVID-19 vaccine. The method was immunoSEQ multiplex PCR; TCRdb's version includes in-frame clones alone and lacks a portion of them. The table has approximately 100,000 clones, nearly 90% seen once. Sequenced material: peripheral blood, taken 28 days after the second AZD1222 dose. Every receptor here comes from an adult who received the AZD1222 COVID-19 vaccine.

The CDR3 nucleotides are TGTGCCAGTAGTATAGGAGTTAAGTGGCGGCACCTAAACTACTCCTACGAGCAGTACTTC. As protein: CASSIGVKWRHLNYSYEQYF. The chain employs TRBV19 and TRBJ2-7; D is uncertain. The germline V and J ends were trimmed by 1 base and 0 bases, with 25 bases remaining between them. CDR1 and CDR2 (germline): LNHDA, SQIVND (reference sequence). The CDR3 spans 20 residues.

This chain links TRBV7-6 with TRBJ2-7, with TRBD2 identical over 9 bases. V shed 1 base and J 7 bases; nucleotides not matched to a gene: 8. Germline V gene lookup returns CDR1 SGHVS and CDR2 FNYEAQ. This CDR3 spans 15 amino acids. The CDR3 is CASSLVLGLAGEQYF. The CDR3 bases are TGTGCCAGCAGCTTAGTGCTGGGACTAGCAGGAGAGCAGTACTTC.

V gene TRBV18 combines with J gene TRBJ2-5; 7 nucleotides match TRBD2. CDR3 length: 14 residues. Trimming cost V 1 base and J 3 bases; bases outside gene matches: 2. Germline values: CDR1 KGHSH, CDR2 LQKENI. The CDR3 reads CASSPQRGEETQYF. The CDR3 region has the DNA TGTGCCAGCTCACCACAGCGGGGCGAAGAGACCCAGTACTTC. Full variable domain (rest looked up from reference TRBV18 and TRBJ2-5): NAGVMQNPRHLVRRRGQEARLRCSPMKGHSHVYWYRQLPEEGLKFMVYLQKENIIDESGMPKERFSAEFPKEGPSILRIQQVVRGDSAAYFCASSPQRGEETQYFGPGTRLLVL.

This clone appeared a single time. The chain employs TRBV7-2 and TRBJ2-7, with a possible D match to TRBD2 (6 bases). V was cut by 5 bases and J by 5 bases, with 16 bases left in between. Germline V gene data show CDR1 as SGHTA and CDR2 as FQGNSA. CDR3 length: 14 amino acids. The CDR3 nucleotides read TGTGCCAGCAGCCCCTTAATGGCGGGGCACGAGCAGTACTTC. This gives the protein CASSPLMAGHEQYF.

Remarks on this clone: Other nucleotide sequences in the sample specify the same CDR3. The chain is built from TRBV28 and TRBJ2-3; D call uncertain. With 3 bases removed from V and 0 bases from J, the gap between germline ends came to 7 bases. The CDR3 is made up of 14 amino acids. Germline CDR1 reads MDHEN; CDR2 reads SYDVKM. CDR3 sequence reads: CASSFRVSTDTQYF. Here the CDR3 DNA reads TGTGCCAGCAGTTTCCGCGTTAGCACAGATACGCAGTATTTT.

The rearrangement joins TRBV11-2 to TRBJ2-3; 12 nucleotides line up with TRBD2. Trimming removed 4 bases from V and 2 bases from J; junction bases left unmatched: 4. The germline V gene encodes CDR1 SGHAT and CDR2 FQNNGV. This CDR3 contains 16 residues. CDR3 in DNA: TGTGCCAGCAGCTCCCGACTAGCGGGAGACACAGATACGCAGTATTTT. Translation gives CASSSRLAGDTDTQYF.

This chain uses TRBV24-1 with TRBJ2-3; perhaps TRBD2 as D (6 bases). Germline loops: CDR1 KGHDR, CDR2 SFDVKD. The CDR3 runs 14 residues. Trimming took off 8 bases at V and 1 base at J, with 12 bases between the two ends. In DNA form, the CDR3 reads TGTGCCACCACAGGAGGGTCCGGCACAGATACGCAGTATTTT. Amino acids: CATTGGSGTDTQYF.

This clone was detected once. The chain couples TRBV7-2 to TRBJ2-3, with D possibly TRBD2 on 6 matching bases. The germline V gene has CDR1 SGHTA and CDR2 FQGNSA. The CDR3 is 15 amino acids. Trimming cost V 5 bases and J 3 bases, with 15 bases left between them. CDR3: CASSTAGSRTDTQYF. The CDR3 bases are TGTGCCAGCAGCACCGCCGGGAGTCGGACAGATACGCAGTATTTT.

The V call is TRBV6-5, the J call TRBJ2-1; D gene unclear. Germline V gives CDR1 MNHEY, CDR2 SVGAGI. V lost 5 bases to trimming and J lost 7 bases, with 12 bases between them. CDR3 length: 13 residues. The CDR3: CASSQLRANEQFF. The CDR3 region has the DNA TGTGCCAGCAGTCAGCTACGGGCGAATGAGCAGTTCTTC.

The rearrangement links TRBV10-3 to TRBJ2-1, with 10 bases fitting TRBD2. CDR1 is ENHRY, CDR2 SYGVKD, per germline. J was trimmed by 8 bases and V by 0 bases; bases with no gene match: 10. The CDR3 is 17 amino acids. CDR3 protein: CAISESEREGPIDEQFF. CDR3 DNA sequence: TGTGCCATCAGTGAGTCCGAGCGGGAGGGCCCAATAGATGAGCAGTTCTTC.

The gene calls are TRBV27 and TRBJ1-5; 8 positions match TRBD1. J was trimmed by 4 bases and V by 4 bases; bases with no gene match: 6. The CDR3 length is 15 residues. Germline V lookup: CDR1 MNHEY, CDR2 SMNVEV (reference sequence). The CDR3 DNA sequence: TGTGCCAGCAGTTCTGTGACAGGGGCAAATCAGCCCCAGCATTTT. Protein: CASSSVTGANQPQHF.

This chain connects TRBV6-5 to TRBJ1-1; no definite D call. Germline values: CDR1 MNHEY, CDR2 SVGAGI. Trimming pared 4 bases from V and 5 bases from J, leaving 11 bases between. This CDR3 comprises 13 residues. The CDR3 reads CASSLTWGTEAFF. The CDR3 DNA sequence: TGTGCCAGCAGTTTGACCTGGGGAACTGAAGCTTTCTTT.

This chain connects TRBV6-1 to TRBJ1-6; D call uncertain. Between the trimmed V and J ends, which lost 3 bases and 6 bases, there was a span of 9 bases. The CDR3 consists of 14 residues. CDR1 is MNHNS, CDR2 SASEGT, per germline. The chain's CDR3 is CASSELGSNSPLHF. In DNA form, the CDR3 reads TGTGCCAGCAGTGAGTTGGGTTCTAATTCACCCCTCCACTTT.

The chain combines TRBV6-5 with TRBJ1-1; 7 bases map to TRBD1. The CDR3 has 16 residues. The V segment lost 0 bases and the J segment 5 bases; nucleotides outside the gene matches: 9. CDR1 is MNHEY and CDR2 is SVGAGI in the germline V gene. The CDR3 region is CASSYSISGGSTEAFF. In DNA form, the CDR3 reads TGTGCCAGCAGTTACTCGATTTCAGGGGGGTCAACTGAAGCTTTCTTT.

This clone was seen once. The chain uses TRBV5-1 and TRBJ1-2; 7 bases match TRBD1. This CDR3 spans 18 amino acids. Germline lookup yields CDR1 SGHRS and CDR2 YFSETQ. V shed 3 bases, J shed 0 bases, and the junction held 14 bases outside the gene matches. The CDR3 DNA is TGCGCCAGCAGCTCGCACATAGACAGGGCCGACACTAACTATGGCTACACCTTC. Its protein is CASSSHIDRADTNYGYTF.

The chain employs TRBV9 and TRBJ2-1, with 9 bases fitting TRBD1. Germline CDR1 reads SGDLS; CDR2 reads YYNGEE. V trimming: 2 bases; J trimming: 5 bases; junction bases outside the gene matches: 8. This CDR3 region has 16 residues. As DNA, the CDR3 is TGTGCCAGCAGCGTCTCCGGGACAGGGTTTAACAATGAGCAGTTCTTC. It codes for CASSVSGTGFNNEQFF.

This chain connects TRBV6-2 or TRBV6-3 to TRBJ1-5, with D possibly matching TRBD1 (5 bases). The V and J ends lost 1 base and 8 bases respectively, with 18 bases between them. CDR1 and CDR2 (germline): MNHEY, SVGEGT. CDR3 size: 16 residues. CDR3 protein: CASSYYPAGLMEPQHF. Written as DNA, the CDR3 is TGTGCCAGCAGTTACTACCCGGCAGGGTTAATGGAGCCCCAGCATTTT.

This rearrangement joins TRBV6-2 or TRBV6-3 to TRBJ1-2; D not resolved. CDR1 and CDR2 (germline): MNHEY, SVGEGT. This CDR3 is built from 16 residues. V was trimmed by 2 bases and J by 4 bases, leaving 17 bases between them. CDR3 in DNA: TGTGCCAGCAGTTACCTCGGCAAGGCAAGTAGCTATGGCTACACCTTC. Translated, it gives CASSYLGKASSYGYTF.

This clone showed up just once. The chain carries TRBV4-3 and TRBJ1-1; 8 bases are shared with TRBD1. Germline V gives CDR1 LGHNA, CDR2 YSLEER. This CDR3 spans 15 amino acids. Trimming removed 2 bases from V and 2 bases from J; junction bases left unmatched: 4. The CDR3 DNA follows: TGCGCCAGCAGCCAATCGGACAGGGTTAACACTGAAGCTTTCTTT. Its protein is CASSQSDRVNTEAFF.

This chain joins TRBV28 and TRBJ2-5; possible D gene TRBD1, 7 bases. The CDR3 loop spans 16 amino acids. The germline CDR1 and CDR2 sequences are MDHEN and SYDVKM. V lost 4 bases and J 1 base, leaving 16 bases between the germline ends. The CDR3 region has the DNA TGTGCCAGCAGTTCCGGACAGGAGGGTCTCCAAGAGACCCAGTACTTC. Amino acid sequence: CASSSGQEGLQETQYF.

The V and J genes are TRBV7-9 and TRBJ2-1; 10 nucleotides match TRBD2. The ends lost 6 bases at V and 3 bases at J; junction bases unmatched: 11. The CDR3 runs 17 residues. Germline CDR1 and CDR2: SEHNR and FQNEAQ (reference sequence). CDR3 residues: CASRGRRAGGIYNEQFF. In DNA, the CDR3 is TGTGCCAGCAGGGGTAGACGAGCGGGAGGGATCTACAATGAGCAGTTCTTC.

V usage is TRBV28 and J usage is TRBJ1-3; D unresolved. The V and J ends lost 6 bases and 0 bases respectively, with 9 bases between them. Germline V gene sequence: CDR1 MDHEN, CDR2 SYDVKM. CDR3 size: 14 residues. CDR3 loop: CASRPGFSGNTIYF. The CDR3 region has the DNA TGTGCCAGCAGACCGGGCTTCTCTGGAAACACCATATATTTT. Combining the CDR3 with reference TRBV28 and TRBJ1-3 gives the whole variable domain DVKVTQSSRYLVKRTGEKVFLECVQDMDHENMFWYRQDPGLGLRLIYFSYDVKMKEKGDIPEGYSVSREKKERFSLILESASTNQTSMYLCASRPGFSGNTIYFGEGSWLTVV.

The CDR3 here is CASKKLGNTEAFF. Written as DNA, the CDR3 is TGTGCCAGCAAAAAATTGGGGAACACTGAAGCTTTCTTT. This sequence joins TRBV5-4 and TRBJ1-1; the D is unclear. Germline V gene sequence: CDR1 SGHNT, CDR2 YYREEE (reference sequence). The CDR3 totals 13 residues. The V gene lost 6 bases and the J gene lost 1 base, with 10 bases spanning the gap.

The V gene is TRBV19, the J gene TRBJ1-1, with a weak D call TRBD1 (6 bases). V gave up 5 bases and J gave up 2 bases, with 15 bases separating them. Germline assignment: CDR1 LNHDA and CDR2 SQIVND (reference sequence). This CDR3 is built from 15 residues. The CDR3 nucleotides are TGTGCCAGTAGTGAGACAGGTAATATTAACACTGAAGCTTTCTTT. Translated: CASSETGNINTEAFF.

This clone appeared a single time. The J gene is TRBJ2-3, the V gene TRBV24-1; 10 bases are shared with TRBD2. CDR1 KGHDR and CDR2 SFDVKD come from the germline V gene. The CDR3 loop spans 17 amino acids. J was trimmed by 2 bases and V by 7 bases; bases with no gene match: 11. CDR3 protein: CATSLTSGPKDTDTQYF. CDR3 sequence (DNA): TGTGCCACCAGCCTGACTAGCGGGCCCAAGGACACAGATACGCAGTATTTT.

The chain carries TRBV5-6 and TRBJ2-3, with D possibly being TRBD1 (5 bases). The V and J ends lost 0 bases and 5 bases respectively, with 10 bases between them. The length of the CDR3 is 14 residues. CDR1 and CDR2 from the germline V gene are SGHDT and YYEEEE. CDR3 coding DNA: TGTGCCAGCAGCTTGGCTGGGGCAGAAGATACGCAGTATTTT. Its protein product is CASSLAGAEDTQYF.